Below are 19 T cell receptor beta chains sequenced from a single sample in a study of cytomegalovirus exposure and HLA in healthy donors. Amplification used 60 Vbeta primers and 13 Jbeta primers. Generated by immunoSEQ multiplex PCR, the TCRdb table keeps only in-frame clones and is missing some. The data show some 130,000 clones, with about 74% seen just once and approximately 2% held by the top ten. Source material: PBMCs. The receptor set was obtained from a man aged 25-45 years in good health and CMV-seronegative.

The CDR3 loop is CSVETGLNDEQYF. The DNA for the CDR3 is TGCAGCGTTGAGACAGGGTTGAACGACGAGCAGTACTTC. The V and J genes are TRBV29-1 and TRBJ2-7; 7 nucleotides align to TRBD1. There are 13 residues in the CDR3. The ends lost 3 bases at V and 5 bases at J; junction bases unmatched: 7. CDR1 SQVTM and CDR2 ANQGSEA come from the germline V gene.

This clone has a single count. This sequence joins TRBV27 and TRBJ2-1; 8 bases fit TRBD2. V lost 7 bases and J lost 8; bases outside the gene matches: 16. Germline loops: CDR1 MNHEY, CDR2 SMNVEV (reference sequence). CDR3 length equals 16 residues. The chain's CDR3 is CASKKTIAGLTDEQFF. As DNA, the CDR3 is TGTGCCAGCAAAAAAACGATAGCGGGACTGACAGATGAGCAGTTCTTC.

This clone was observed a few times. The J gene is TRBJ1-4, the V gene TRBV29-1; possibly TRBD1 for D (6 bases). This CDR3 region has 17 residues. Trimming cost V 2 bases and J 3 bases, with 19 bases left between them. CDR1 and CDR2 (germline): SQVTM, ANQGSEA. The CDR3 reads CSVELPSGVVPNEKLFF. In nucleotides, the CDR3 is TGCAGCGTTGAATTGCCCTCAGGGGTCGTACCTAATGAAAAACTGTTTTTT. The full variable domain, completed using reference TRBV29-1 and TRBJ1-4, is SAVISQKPSRDICQRGTSLTIQCQVDSQVTMMFWYRQQPGQSLTLIATANQGSEATYESGFVIDKFPISRPNLTFSTLTVSNMSPEDSSIYLCSVELPSGVVPNEKLFFGSGTQLSVL.

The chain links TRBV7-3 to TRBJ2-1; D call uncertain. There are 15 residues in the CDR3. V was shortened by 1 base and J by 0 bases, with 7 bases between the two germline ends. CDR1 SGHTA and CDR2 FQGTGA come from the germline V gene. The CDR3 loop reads CASSLISGSYNEQFF. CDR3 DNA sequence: TGTGCCAGCAGCTTAATATCGGGCTCCTACAATGAGCAGTTCTTC.

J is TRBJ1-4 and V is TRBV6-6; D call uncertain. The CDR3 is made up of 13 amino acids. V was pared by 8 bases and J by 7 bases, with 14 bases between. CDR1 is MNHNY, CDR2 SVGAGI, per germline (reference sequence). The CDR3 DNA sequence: TGTGCCAGCGGGGAGGGAGGGCCTGAAAAACTGTTTTTT. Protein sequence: CASGEGGPEKLFF.

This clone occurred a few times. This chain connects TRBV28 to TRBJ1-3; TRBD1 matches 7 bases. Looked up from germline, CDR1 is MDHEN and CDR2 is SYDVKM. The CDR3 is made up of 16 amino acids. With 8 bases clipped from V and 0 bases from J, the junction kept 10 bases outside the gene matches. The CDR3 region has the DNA TGTGCCAGCTCTTCAGGGGGACACGTCTCTGGAAACACCATATATTTT. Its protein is CASSSGGHVSGNTIYF.

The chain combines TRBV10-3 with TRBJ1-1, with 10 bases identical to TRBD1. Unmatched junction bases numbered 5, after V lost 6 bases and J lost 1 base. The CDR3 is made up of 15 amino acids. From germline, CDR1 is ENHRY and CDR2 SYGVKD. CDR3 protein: CAISEGQGENTEAFF. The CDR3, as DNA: TGTGCCATCAGCGAAGGACAGGGGGAGAACACTGAAGCTTTCTTT.

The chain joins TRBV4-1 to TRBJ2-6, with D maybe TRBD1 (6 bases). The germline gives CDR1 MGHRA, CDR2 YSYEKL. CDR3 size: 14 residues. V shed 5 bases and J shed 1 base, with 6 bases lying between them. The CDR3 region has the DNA TGCGCCAGCAGCGGACAGTCTGGGGCCAACGTCCTGACTTTC. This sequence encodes CASSGQSGANVLTF.

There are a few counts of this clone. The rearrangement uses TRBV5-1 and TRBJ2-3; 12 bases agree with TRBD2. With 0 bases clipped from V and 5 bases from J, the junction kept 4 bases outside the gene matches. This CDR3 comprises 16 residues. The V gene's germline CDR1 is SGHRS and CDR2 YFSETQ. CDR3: CASSLGLAGEIDTQYF. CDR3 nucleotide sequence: TGCGCCAGCAGCTTGGGACTAGCGGGAGAGATAGATACGCAGTATTTT.

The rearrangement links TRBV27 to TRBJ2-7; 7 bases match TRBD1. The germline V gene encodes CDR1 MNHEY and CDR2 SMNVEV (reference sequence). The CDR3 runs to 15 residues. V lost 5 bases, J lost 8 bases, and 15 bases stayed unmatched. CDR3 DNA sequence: TGTGCCAGCAGTGAGCCGGGACAGCTCGGTTTGAAGCAGTACTTC. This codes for CASSEPGQLGLKQYF.

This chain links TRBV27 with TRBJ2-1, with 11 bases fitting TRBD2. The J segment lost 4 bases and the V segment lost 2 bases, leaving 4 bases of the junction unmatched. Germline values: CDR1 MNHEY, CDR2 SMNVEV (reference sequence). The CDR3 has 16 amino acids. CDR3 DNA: TGTGCCAGCAGTTTAGGCACTAGCGGGAGTTACAATGAGCAGTTCTTC. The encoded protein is CASSLGTSGSYNEQFF.

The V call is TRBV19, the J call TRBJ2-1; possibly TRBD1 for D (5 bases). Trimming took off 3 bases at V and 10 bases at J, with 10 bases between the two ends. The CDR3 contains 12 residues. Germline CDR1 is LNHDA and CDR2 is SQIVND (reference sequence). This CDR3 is CASSIGADEQFF. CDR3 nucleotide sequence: TGTGCCAGTAGTATTGGGGCAGACGAGCAGTTCTTC.

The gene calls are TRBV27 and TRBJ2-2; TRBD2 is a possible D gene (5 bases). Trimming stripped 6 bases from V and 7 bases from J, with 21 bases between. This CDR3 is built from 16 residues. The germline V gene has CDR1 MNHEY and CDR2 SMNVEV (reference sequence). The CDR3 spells CASSVRRAERHGELFF. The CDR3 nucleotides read TGTGCCAGCAGCGTGAGAAGGGCCGAGCGGCACGGGGAGCTGTTTTTT.

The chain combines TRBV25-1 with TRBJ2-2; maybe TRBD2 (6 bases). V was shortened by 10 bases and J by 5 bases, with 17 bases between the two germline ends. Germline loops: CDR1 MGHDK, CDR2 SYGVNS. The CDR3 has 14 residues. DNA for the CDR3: TGTGCCACCCAGGGTGGGCGGGAAACCGGGGAGCTGTTTTTT. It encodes CATQGGRETGELFF. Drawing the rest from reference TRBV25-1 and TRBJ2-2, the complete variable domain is EADIYQTPRYLVIGTGKKITLECSQTMGHDKMYWYQQDPGMELHLIHYSYGVNSTEKGDLSSESTVSRIRTEHFPLTLESARPSHTSQYLCATQGGRETGELFFGEGSRLTVL.

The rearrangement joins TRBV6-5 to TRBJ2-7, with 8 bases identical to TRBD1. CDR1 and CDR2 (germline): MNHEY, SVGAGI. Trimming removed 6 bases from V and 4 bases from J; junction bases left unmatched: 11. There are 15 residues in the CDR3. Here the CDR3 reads CASSLLGQGAYEQYF. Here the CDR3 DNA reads TGTGCCAGCAGCTTATTGGGGCAGGGGGCTTACGAGCAGTACTTC.

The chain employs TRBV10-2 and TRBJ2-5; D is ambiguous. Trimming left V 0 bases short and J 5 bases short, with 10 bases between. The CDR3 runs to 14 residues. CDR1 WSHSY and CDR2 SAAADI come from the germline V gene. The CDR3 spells CASSESMGFETQYF. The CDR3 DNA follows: TGCGCCAGCAGTGAGTCGATGGGCTTTGAGACCCAGTACTTC.

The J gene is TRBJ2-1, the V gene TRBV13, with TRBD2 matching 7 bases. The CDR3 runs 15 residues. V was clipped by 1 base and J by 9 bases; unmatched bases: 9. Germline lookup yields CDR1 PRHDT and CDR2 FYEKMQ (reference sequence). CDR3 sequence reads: CASSLEAGPYSEQFF. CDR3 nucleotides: TGTGCCAGCAGCTTAGAAGCGGGACCATATTCTGAGCAGTTCTTC.

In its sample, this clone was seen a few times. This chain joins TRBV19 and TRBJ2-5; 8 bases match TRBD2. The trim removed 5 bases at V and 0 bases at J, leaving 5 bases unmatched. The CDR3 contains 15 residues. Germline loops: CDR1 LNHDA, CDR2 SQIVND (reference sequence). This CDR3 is CASSRGGRYQETQYF. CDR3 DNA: TGTGCCAGTAGTCGGGGGGGTAGGTACCAAGAGACCCAGTACTTC.

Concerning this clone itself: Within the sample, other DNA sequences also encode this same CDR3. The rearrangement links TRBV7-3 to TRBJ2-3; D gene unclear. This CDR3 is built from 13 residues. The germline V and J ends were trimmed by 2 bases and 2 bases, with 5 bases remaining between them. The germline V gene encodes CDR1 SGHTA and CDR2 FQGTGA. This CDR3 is CASSLSYTDTQYF. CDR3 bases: TGTGCCAGCAGCTTATCTTACACAGATACGCAGTATTTT.